Following are 18 T cell receptor beta chains from one sample sequenced in a study of cytomegalovirus exposure and HLA in healthy donors. 60 Vbeta and 13 Jbeta primers were used in PCR. The method was immunoSEQ multiplex PCR; TCRdb's version includes in-frame clones alone and lacks a portion of them. The profile shows 150,000 to 200,000 clones, about 80% of them singletons. Sequencing input: PBMCs. These receptor sequences come from a man aged 25-45 years in good health and CMV-seronegative.

The chain recombines TRBV2 with TRBJ2-6; D is perhaps TRBD1 (6 bases). V lost 6 bases, J lost 5 bases, and 17 bases lay in between. Germline V gene sequence: CDR1 SNHLY, CDR2 FYNNEI. The CDR3 covers 16 residues. Here the CDR3 DNA reads TGTGCCAGCAGCAACAGGGACCCAGGTTGGGCCAACGTCCTGACTTTC. It yields the protein CASSNRDPGWANVLTF.

The chain joins TRBV5-1 to TRBJ2-7; 7 bases line up with TRBD2. Losses at the gene ends were 4 bases for V and 2 bases for J; bases not matched to a gene: 12. The CDR3 consists of 16 residues. Germline V gene lookup returns CDR1 SGHRS and CDR2 YFSETQ. The CDR3: CASSPEGSSGPYEQYF. The DNA of the CDR3 is TGCGCCAGCAGCCCGGAGGGATCTAGCGGACCCTACGAGCAGTACTTC.

This clone was picked up a small number of times. This chain joins TRBV28 and TRBJ1-1; no clear D gene. The CDR3 is made up of 13 amino acids. CDR1 is MDHEN, CDR2 SYDVKM, per germline. V gave up 4 bases and J gave up 3 bases, with 9 bases separating them. The CDR3 reads CASSSLRDTEAFF. As DNA, the CDR3 is TGTGCCAGCAGTTCATTAAGAGACACTGAAGCTTTCTTT. Together with reference TRBV28 and TRBJ1-1, the CDR3 gives the full variable domain: DVKVTQSSRYLVKRTGEKVFLECVQDMDHENMFWYRQDPGLGLRLIYFSYDVKMKEKGDIPEGYSVSREKKERFSLILESASTNQTSMYLCASSSLRDTEAFFGQGTRLTVV.

This chain uses TRBV7-2 with TRBJ2-5, with TRBD2 as a possible D gene (5 bases). V dropped 5 bases and J dropped 4 bases, with 11 bases sitting between them. Germline V CDR1 and CDR2: SGHTA, FQGNSA. CDR3 size: 13 residues. The CDR3 spells CASSPIGGETQYF. The CDR3 bases are TGTGCCAGCAGCCCAATAGGAGGAGAGACCCAGTACTTC.

The chain uses TRBV7-3 and TRBJ2-1; 12 nucleotides line up with TRBD2. CDR1 and CDR2 (germline): SGHTA, FQGTGA. CDR3 length: 16 amino acids. V lost 4 bases and J lost 2; bases outside the gene matches: 3. The chain's CDR3 is CASSSRTSGAYNEQFF. DNA of the CDR3: TGTGCCAGCAGCTCCCGGACTAGCGGGGCCTACAATGAGCAGTTCTTC.

The chain couples TRBV7-8 to TRBJ1-5; maybe TRBD1 (5 bases). The V end lost 5 bases, the J end lost 2 bases, and 19 bases lay between the germline ends. The germline V gene has CDR1 SGHVS and CDR2 FQNEAQ. This CDR3 has 17 residues. CDR3 nucleotides: TGTGCCAGCAGCCCCCGGGACTTTGGAGGGGGCAATCAGCCCCAGCATTTT. This translates into CASSPRDFGGGNQPQHF. Full variable domain (remainder filled in from reference TRBV7-8 and TRBJ1-5): GAGVSQSPRYKVAKRGQDVALRCDPISGHVSLFWYQQALGQGPEFLTYFQNEAQLDKSGLPSDRFFAERPEGSVSTLKIQRTQQEDSAVYLCASSPRDFGGGNQPQHFGDGTRLSIL.

This clone was found a few times. The chain couples TRBV19 to TRBJ1-1; tentatively, D is TRBD1 (6 bases). Per the germline V gene, CDR1 is LNHDA and CDR2 is SQIVND (reference sequence). This CDR3 contains 13 residues. Trimming removed 10 bases at V and 0 bases at J, with 12 bases between. Here the CDR3 reads CATTRTVNTEAFF. DNA for the CDR3: TGTGCCACCACCCGGACAGTGAACACTGAAGCTTTCTTT.

The rearrangement uses TRBV30 and TRBJ2-7; D perhaps matches TRBD1 (6 bases). Trimming removed 5 bases from V and 2 bases from J, with 13 bases in between. Germline V lookup: CDR1 GTSNPN, CDR2 SVGIG (reference sequence). This CDR3 is 13 amino acids long. CDR3 residues: CAWAQGHPYEQYF. CDR3 DNA sequence: TGTGCCTGGGCCCAGGGACACCCCTACGAGCAGTACTTC.

This chain connects TRBV6-1 to TRBJ2-7, with 7 bases identical to TRBD2. This CDR3 is built from 15 residues. Losses at the gene ends were 1 base for V and 2 bases for J; bases not matched to a gene: 5. Germline V gives CDR1 MNHNS, CDR2 SASEGT. DNA of the CDR3: TGTGCCAGCAGTGAAGTTCCGGGGGGAACCTACGAGCAGTACTTC. Translating it yields CASSEVPGGTYEQYF.

This chain connects TRBV19 to TRBJ1-3; D is unresolved. Germline CDR1 is LNHDA and CDR2 is SQIVND (reference sequence). The CDR3 totals 16 residues. V was cut by 4 bases and J by 2 bases, with 15 bases left in between. The DNA of the CDR3 is TGTGCCAGTAGTACCGAGGTGCTGTGGACTGGAAACACCATATATTTT. Amino acid sequence: CASSTEVLWTGNTIYF.

This chain links TRBV4-1 with TRBJ2-4, with 13 bases that match TRBD2. The CDR3 totals 17 residues. V was pared by 5 bases and J by 5 bases, with 9 bases of the junction left unmatched. Germline V gene data show CDR1 as MGHRA and CDR2 as YSYEKL. The CDR3 protein is CASSSMGLAGTQNIQYF. CDR3 in DNA: TGCGCCAGCAGCTCAATGGGACTAGCGGGAACACAAAACATTCAGTACTTC.

The chain links TRBV2 to TRBJ2-7; no definite D call. In germline, CDR1 is SNHLY, CDR2 FYNNEI. V lost 8 bases and J 5 bases, leaving 13 bases between the germline ends. The CDR3 has 12 amino acids. CDR3: CASPHFLDEQYF. The CDR3 DNA sequence: TGTGCCAGCCCGCATTTTTTAGACGAGCAGTACTTC. The full variable domain, in which reference TRBV2 and TRBJ2-7 provide the parts outside the CDR3, is EPEVTQTPSHQVTQMGQEVILRCVPISNHLYFYWYRQILGQKVEFLVSFYNNEISEKSEIFDDQFSVERPDGSNFTLKIRSTKLEDSAMYFCASPHFLDEQYFGPGTRLTVT.

Comment on this clone: One end of the junction varies from germline; a read error may be responsible. The genes are TRBV4-2 and TRBJ2-6; TRBD2 matches at 7 bases. Germline V gene lookup returns CDR1 LGHNA and CDR2 YNFKEQ. The CDR3 is made up of 19 amino acids. The CDR3 sequence: CASSQDQVGGTSRANVLTF. As DNA, the CDR3 is TGTGCCAGCAGCCAAGATCAAGTGGGAGGGACCTCTAGGGCCAACGTCCTGACTTTC.

The V gene is TRBV2, the J gene TRBJ2-1; D is perhaps TRBD2 (5 bases). The CDR3 is 16 amino acids. V dropped 1 base and J dropped 2 bases, with 12 bases sitting between them. Germline CDR1 reads SNHLY; CDR2 reads FYNNEI. The CDR3 loop is CASSEGTGMTYNEQFF. CDR3 DNA: TGTGCCAGCAGTGAAGGAACGGGGATGACCTACAATGAGCAGTTCTTC.

The rearrangement uses TRBV6-4 and TRBJ2-2; 7 bases line up with TRBD2. V gave up 11 bases and J gave up 7 bases; unmatched junction bases: 13. This CDR3 has 14 amino acids. The V gene's germline CDR1 is MRHNA and CDR2 SNTAGT. Written as DNA, the CDR3 is TGTGCCCCCGGATGCGGGAGTTGGTTCGGGGAGCTGTTTTTT. It translates to CAPGCGSWFGELFF.

J is TRBJ2-1 and V is TRBV5-1; tentative D call: TRBD1 (6 bases). Looked up from germline, CDR1 is SGHRS and CDR2 is YFSETQ. V was cut by 4 bases and J by 10 bases, with 24 bases left in between. The CDR3 contains 16 residues. The CDR3 region is CASSPRDTRPSTEQFF. As DNA, the CDR3 is TGCGCCAGCAGCCCCCGGGACACCAGACCTTCTACCGAGCAGTTCTTC.

This chain joins TRBV7-9 and TRBJ2-1; D possibly corresponds to TRBD1 (6 bases). The CDR3 runs to 14 residues. The germline V gene has CDR1 SEHNR and CDR2 FQNEAQ (reference sequence). Trimming took 7 bases from V and 0 from J, leaving 10 bases between them. The CDR3: CASKGQSSYNEQFF. CDR3 in DNA: TGTGCCAGCAAAGGACAGAGCTCCTACAATGAGCAGTTCTTC.

This rearrangement joins TRBV7-2 to TRBJ1-4; perhaps TRBD1 as D (6 bases). Germline V lookup: CDR1 SGHTA, CDR2 FQGNSA. The V and J ends lost 4 bases and 3 bases respectively, with 12 bases between them. CDR3 length: 15 residues. DNA of the CDR3: TGTGCCAGCAGCTCGCCAGGGGCAGCTAATGAAAAACTGTTTTTT. This sequence encodes CASSSPGAANEKLFF.